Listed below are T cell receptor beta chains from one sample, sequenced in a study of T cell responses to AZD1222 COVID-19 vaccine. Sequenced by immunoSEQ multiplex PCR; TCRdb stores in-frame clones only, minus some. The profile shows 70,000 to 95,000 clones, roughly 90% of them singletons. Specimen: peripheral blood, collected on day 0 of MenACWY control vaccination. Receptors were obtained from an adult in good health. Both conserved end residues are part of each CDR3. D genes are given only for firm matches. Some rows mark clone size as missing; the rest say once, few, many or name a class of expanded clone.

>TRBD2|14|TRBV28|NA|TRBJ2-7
CASSPTGGHYEQYF
TGTGCCAGCAGTCCCACGGGGGGGCACTACGAGCAGTACTTC
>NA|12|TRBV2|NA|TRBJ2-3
CASRDSERTQYF
TGTGCCAGCAGGGATTCTGAACGTACGCAGTATTTT
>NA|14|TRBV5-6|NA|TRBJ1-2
CASSSSWVADGYTF
TGTGCCAGCAGCTCCTCATGGGTGGCGGATGGCTACACCTTC
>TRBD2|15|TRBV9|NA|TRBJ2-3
CASNLGGARADTQYF
TGTGCCAGCAATCTCGGGGGGGCGAGGGCAGATACGCAGTATTTT
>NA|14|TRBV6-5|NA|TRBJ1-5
CASSYRGGHQPQHF
TGTGCCAGCAGTTACAGAGGGGGGCATCAGCCCCAGCATTTT
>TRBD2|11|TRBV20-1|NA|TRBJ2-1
CSADGGRGQFF
TGCAGTGCCGATGGGGGGAGGGGGCAGTTCTTC
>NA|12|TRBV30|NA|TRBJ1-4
CALQGTGEKLFF
TGTGCCTTACAGGGAACGGGTGAAAAACTGTTTTTT
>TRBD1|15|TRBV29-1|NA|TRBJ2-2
CSARSGTGNTGELFF
TGCAGCGCCCGATCCGGGACAGGGAACACCGGGGAGCTGTTTTTT
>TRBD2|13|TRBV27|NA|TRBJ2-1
CASSSSGGDEQFF
TGTGCCAGCTCGTCTAGCGGAGGGGATGAGCAGTTCTTC
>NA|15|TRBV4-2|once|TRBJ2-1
CASSLTGTVYNEQFF
TGTGCCAGCAGCCTTACAGGGACTGTCTACAATGAGCAGTTCTTC
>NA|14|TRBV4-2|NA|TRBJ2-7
CASSQGGGPYEQYF
TGTGCCAGCAGCCAAGGCGGGGGCCCCTACGAGCAGTACTTC
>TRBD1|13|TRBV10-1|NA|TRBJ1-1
CASRGQGNTEAFF
TGCGCCAGCAGGGGACAGGGTAACACTGAAGCTTTCTTT
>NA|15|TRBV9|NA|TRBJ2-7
CASSVDQGSTYEQYF
TGTGCCAGCAGCGTAGACCAGGGGTCGACCTACGAGCAGTACTTC
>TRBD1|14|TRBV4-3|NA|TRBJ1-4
CASSQARGNEKLFF
TGCGCCAGCAGCCAAGCCAGGGGGAATGAAAAACTGTTTTTT
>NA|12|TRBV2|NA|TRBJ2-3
CASSGDTDTQYF
TGTGCCAGCAGCGGGGACACAGATACGCAGTATTTT
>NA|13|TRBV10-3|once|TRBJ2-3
CAITPSLPDTQYF
TGTGCCATCACTCCTTCACTCCCAGATACGCAGTATTTT
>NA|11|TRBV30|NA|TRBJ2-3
CAWSVLDTQYF
TGTGCCTGGAGTGTTCTAGATACGCAGTATTTT
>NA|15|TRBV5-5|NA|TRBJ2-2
CASSQSFTNTGELFF
TGTGCCAGCAGCCAATCATTTACGAACACCGGGGAGCTGTTTTTT
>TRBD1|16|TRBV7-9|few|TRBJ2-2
CASSLKGQGIIGELFF
TGTGCCAGCAGCTTAAAGGGACAGGGGATTATCGGGGAGCTGTTTTTT
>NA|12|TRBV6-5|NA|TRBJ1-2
CASRGGAGGYTF
TGTGCCAGCAGAGGAGGGGCGGGTGGCTACACCTTC
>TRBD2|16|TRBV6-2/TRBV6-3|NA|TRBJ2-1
CASSSVLRGGGNEQFF
TGTGCCAGCAGTTCCGTCCTTCGCGGGGGGGGCAATGAGCAGTTCTTC
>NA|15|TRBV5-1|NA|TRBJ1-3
CASSWSEGPGNTIYF
TGCGCCAGCAGCTGGAGTGAGGGGCCTGGAAACACCATATATTTT
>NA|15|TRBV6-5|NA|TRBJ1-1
CASSYSQGGYAEAFF
TGTGCCAGCAGTTACTCTCAGGGCGGTTACGCTGAAGCTTTCTTT
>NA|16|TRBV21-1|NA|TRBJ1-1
CASSKGLKGARTEAFF
TGTGCCAGCAGCAAAGGGCTTAAGGGGGCGAGGACTGAAGCTTTCTTT
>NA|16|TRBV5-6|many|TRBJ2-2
CASSLIGEVNTGELFF
TGTGCCAGCAGCTTGATAGGGGAGGTGAACACCGGGGAGCTGTTTTTT
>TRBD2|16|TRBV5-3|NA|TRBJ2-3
CARSSTSGGRTDTQYF
TGTGCCAGAAGCTCCACTAGCGGGGGGCGCACAGATACGCAGTATTTT
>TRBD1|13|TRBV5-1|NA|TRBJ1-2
CASGDGTEYGYTF
TGCGCCAGCGGAGATGGGACAGAATATGGCTACACCTTC
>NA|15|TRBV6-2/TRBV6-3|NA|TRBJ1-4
CASSKNPATNEKLFF
TGTGCCAGCAGTAAAAACCCCGCAACTAATGAAAAACTGTTTTTT
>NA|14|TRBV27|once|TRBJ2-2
CASSYSGNTGELFF
TGTGCCAGCAGTTATAGCGGGAACACCGGGGAGCTGTTTTTT
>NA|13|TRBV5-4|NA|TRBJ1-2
CASSFAQEVGYTF
TGTGCCAGCAGCTTTGCCCAGGAGGTAGGCTACACCTTC
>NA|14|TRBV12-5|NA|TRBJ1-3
CASGRTGGGNTIYF
TGTGCTAGTGGAAGAACAGGAGGTGGAAACACCATATATTTT
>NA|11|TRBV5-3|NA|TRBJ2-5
CARRRQETQYF
TGTGCCAGAAGGCGACAAGAGACCCAGTACTTC
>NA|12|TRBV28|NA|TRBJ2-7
CASSRRGYEQYF
TGTGCCAGCAGCCGGAGAGGCTACGAGCAGTACTTC
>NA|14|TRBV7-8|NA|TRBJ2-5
CASSLLLATETQYF
TGTGCCAGCAGCTTGTTATTAGCGACGGAGACCCAGTACTTC
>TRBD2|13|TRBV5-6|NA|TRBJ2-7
CASTSGEGRRQYF
TGTGCCAGCACCTCGGGGGAGGGCCGGCGACAGTACTTC
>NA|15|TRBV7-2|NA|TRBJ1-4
CASRGRMEPNEKLFF
TGTGCCAGCAGAGGGCGGATGGAGCCAAATGAAAAACTGTTTTTT
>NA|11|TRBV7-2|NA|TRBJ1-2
CASSFLLGYTF
TGTGCCAGCAGCTTTTTATTAGGCTACACCTTC
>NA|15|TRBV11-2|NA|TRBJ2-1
CASSLELGVYNEQFF
TGTGCCAGCAGCTTAGAACTCGGGGTCTACAATGAGCAGTTCTTC
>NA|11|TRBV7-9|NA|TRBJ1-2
CASTIYQGYTF
TGTGCCAGCACTATCTATCAGGGCTACACCTTC
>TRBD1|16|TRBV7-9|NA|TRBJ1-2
CASSRMSLGQGHGYTF
TGTGCCAGCAGCCGGATGTCATTGGGACAGGGACATGGCTACACCTTC
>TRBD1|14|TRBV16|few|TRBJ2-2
CASSRGQDTGELFF
TGTGCCAGCAGCCGAGGACAGGACACCGGGGAGCTGTTTTTT
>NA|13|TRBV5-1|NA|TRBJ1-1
CASSLAANTEAFF
TGCGCCAGCAGCTTGGCAGCGAACACTGAAGCTTTCTTT
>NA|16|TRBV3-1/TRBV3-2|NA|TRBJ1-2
CASSQVGWGSNYGYTF
TGTGCCAGCAGCCAAGTTGGTTGGGGTTCTAACTATGGCTACACCTTC
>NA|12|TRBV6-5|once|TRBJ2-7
CASTECTYEQYF
TGTGCCAGCACCGAGTGCACCTACGAGCAGTACTTC
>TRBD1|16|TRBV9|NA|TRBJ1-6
CASSVNRDSYNSPLHF
TGTGCCAGCAGCGTAAACCGGGACAGTTATAATTCACCCCTCCACTTT
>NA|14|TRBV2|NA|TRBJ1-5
CASSEARGGQPQHF
TGTGCCAGCAGTGAAGCACGTGGGGGTCAGCCCCAGCATTTT
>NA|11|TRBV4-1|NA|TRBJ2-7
CASGWAAEQYF
TGCGCCAGCGGGTGGGCTGCCGAGCAGTACTTC
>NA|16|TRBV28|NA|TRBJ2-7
CASSPPLGSGGYEQYF
TGTGCCAGCAGTCCCCCGTTAGGAAGCGGCGGCTACGAGCAGTACTTC
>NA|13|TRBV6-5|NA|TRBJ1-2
CASSYNQFGGYTF
TGTGCCAGCAGTTACAATCAGTTCGGAGGCTACACCTTC
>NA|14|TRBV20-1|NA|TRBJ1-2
CSASGQRRDYGYTF
TGCAGTGCTAGTGGTCAGCGGAGGGACTATGGCTACACCTTC
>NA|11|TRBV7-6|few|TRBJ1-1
CASSQGGEAFF
TGTGCCAGCAGCCAGGGAGGTGAAGCTTTCTTT
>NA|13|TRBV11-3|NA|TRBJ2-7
CASRGRDSYEQYF
TGTGCCAGCAGAGGGCGGGACTCCTACGAGCAGTACTTC
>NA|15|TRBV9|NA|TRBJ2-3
CASSVSEGFTDTQYF
TGTGCCAGCAGCGTATCGGAGGGATTCACAGATACGCAGTATTTT
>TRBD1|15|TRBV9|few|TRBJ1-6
CASSVAGTGGSPLHF
TGTGCCAGCAGCGTAGCAGGGACAGGGGGTTCACCCCTCCACTTT